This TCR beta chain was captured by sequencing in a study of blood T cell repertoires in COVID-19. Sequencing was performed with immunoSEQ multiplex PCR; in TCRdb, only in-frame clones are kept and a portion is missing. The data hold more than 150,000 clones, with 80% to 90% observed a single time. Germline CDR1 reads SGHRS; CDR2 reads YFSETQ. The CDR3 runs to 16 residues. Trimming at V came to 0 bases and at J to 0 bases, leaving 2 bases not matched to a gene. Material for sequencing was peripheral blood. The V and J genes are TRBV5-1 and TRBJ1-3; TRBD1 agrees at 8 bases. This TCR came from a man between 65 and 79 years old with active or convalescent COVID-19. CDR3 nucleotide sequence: TGCGCCAGCAGCTTGGCCGGGACAGGCTCTGGAAACACCATATATTTT. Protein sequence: CASSLAGTGSGNTIYF.